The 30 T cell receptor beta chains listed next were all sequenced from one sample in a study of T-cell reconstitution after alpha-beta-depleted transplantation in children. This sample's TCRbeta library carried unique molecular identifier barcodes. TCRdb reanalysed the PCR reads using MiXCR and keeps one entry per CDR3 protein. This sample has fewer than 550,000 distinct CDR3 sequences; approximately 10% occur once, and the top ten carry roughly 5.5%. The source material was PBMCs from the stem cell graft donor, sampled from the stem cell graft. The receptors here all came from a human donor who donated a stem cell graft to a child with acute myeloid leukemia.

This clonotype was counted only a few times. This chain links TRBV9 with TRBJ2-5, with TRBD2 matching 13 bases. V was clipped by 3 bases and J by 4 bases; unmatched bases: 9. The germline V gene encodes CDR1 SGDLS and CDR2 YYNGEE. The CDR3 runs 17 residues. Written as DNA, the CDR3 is TGTGCCAGCAGCGAGACCGGACTAGCGGGAGTGCTAGAGACCCAGTACTTC. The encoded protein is CASSETGLAGVLETQYF.

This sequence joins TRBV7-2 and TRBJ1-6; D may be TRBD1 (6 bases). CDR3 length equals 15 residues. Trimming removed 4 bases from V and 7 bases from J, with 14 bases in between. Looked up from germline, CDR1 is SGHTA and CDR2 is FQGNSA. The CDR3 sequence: CASSWGGAENSPLHF. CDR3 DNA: TGTGCCAGCAGCTGGGGGGGGGCCGAGAATTCACCCCTCCACTTT.

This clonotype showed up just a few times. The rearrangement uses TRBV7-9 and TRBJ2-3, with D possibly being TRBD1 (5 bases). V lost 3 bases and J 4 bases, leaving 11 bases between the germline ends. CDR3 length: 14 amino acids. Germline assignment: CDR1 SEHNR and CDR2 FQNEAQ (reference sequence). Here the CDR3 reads CASSFRVGADTQYF. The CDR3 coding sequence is TGTGCCAGCAGCTTCAGGGTTGGGGCAGATACGCAGTATTTT.

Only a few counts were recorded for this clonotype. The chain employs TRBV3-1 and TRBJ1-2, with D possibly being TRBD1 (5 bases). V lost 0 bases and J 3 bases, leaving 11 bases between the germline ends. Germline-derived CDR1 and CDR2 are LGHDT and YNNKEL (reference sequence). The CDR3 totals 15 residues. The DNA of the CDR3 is TGTGCCAGCAGCCAAGATGGTCGGGGGGACTATGGCTACACCTTC. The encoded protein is CASSQDGRGDYGYTF.

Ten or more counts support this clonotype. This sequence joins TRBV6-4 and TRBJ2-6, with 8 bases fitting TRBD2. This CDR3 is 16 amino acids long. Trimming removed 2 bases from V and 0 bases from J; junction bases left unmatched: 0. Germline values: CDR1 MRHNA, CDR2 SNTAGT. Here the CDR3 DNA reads TGTGCCAGCAGTGACAGCGGGAGCTCTGGGGCCAACGTCCTGACTTTC. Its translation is CASSDSGSSGANVLTF.

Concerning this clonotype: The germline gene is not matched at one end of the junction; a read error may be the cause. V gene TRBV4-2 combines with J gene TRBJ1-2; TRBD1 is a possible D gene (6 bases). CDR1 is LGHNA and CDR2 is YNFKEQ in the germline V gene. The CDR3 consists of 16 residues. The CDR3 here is CASSPREGDTAYGYAF. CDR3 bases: TGTGCCAGCAGCCCGCGGGAAGGGGACACCGCCTATGGCTACGCCTTC.

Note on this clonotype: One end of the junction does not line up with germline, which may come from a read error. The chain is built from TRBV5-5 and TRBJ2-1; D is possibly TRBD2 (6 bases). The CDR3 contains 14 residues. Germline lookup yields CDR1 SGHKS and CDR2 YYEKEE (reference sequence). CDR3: CTSSLGGLGDEQFF. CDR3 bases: TGTACCAGCAGCTTGGGGGGTTTGGGGGATGAGCAGTTCTTC.

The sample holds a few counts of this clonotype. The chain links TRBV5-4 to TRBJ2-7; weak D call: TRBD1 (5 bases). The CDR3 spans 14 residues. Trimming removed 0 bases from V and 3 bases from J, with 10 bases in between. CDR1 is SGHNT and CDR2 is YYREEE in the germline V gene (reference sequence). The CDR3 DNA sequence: TGTGCCAGCAGCTTGGACAGGCTTGGCTACGAGCAGTACTTC. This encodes CASSLDRLGYEQYF.

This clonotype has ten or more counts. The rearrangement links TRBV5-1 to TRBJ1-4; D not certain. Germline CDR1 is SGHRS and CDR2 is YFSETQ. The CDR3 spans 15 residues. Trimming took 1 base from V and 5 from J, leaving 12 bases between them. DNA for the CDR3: TGCGCCAGCAGCTTGCAGGCCGGGCAGAATGAAAAACTGTTTTTT. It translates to CASSLQAGQNEKLFF.

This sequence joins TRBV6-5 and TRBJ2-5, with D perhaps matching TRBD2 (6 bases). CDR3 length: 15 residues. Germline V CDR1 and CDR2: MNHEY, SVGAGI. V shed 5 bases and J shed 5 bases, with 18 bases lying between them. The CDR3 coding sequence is TGTGCCAGCAGTCGAGCACCCGGGGGAGCGGAGACCCAGTACTTC. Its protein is CASSRAPGGAETQYF.

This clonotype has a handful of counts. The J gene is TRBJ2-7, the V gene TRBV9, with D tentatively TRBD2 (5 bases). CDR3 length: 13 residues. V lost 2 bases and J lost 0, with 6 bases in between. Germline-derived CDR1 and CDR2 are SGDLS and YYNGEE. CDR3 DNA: TGTGCCAGCAGCGTTGGACTCTCCTACGAGCAGTACTTC. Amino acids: CASSVGLSYEQYF.

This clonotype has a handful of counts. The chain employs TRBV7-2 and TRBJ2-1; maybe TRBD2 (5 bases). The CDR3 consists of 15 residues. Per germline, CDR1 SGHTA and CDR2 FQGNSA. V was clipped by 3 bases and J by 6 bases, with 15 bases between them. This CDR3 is CASSFGPGIGNEQFF. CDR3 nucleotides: TGTGCCAGCAGCTTCGGTCCGGGAATAGGCAATGAGCAGTTCTTC.

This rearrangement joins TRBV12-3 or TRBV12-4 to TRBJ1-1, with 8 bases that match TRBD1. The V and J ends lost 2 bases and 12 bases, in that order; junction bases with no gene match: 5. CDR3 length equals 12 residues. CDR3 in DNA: TGTGCCAGCAGTTTATTAGGACAGGGTTCTTTCTTT. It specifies CASSLLGQGSFF.

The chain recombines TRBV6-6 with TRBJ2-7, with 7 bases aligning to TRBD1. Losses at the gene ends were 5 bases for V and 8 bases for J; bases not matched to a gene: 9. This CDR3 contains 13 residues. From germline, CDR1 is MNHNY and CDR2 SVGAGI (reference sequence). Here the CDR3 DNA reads TGTGCCAGCAGTGGTCGACAGGGTTTCAAGCAGTACTTC. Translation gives CASSGRQGFKQYF.

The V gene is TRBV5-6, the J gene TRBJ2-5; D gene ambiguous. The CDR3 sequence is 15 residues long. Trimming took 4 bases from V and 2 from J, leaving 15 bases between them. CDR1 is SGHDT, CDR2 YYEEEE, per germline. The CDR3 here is CASSPPEFGQETQYF. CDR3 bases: TGTGCCAGCAGCCCACCCGAGTTCGGACAAGAGACCCAGTACTTC.

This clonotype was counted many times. CDR3: CASSLQGANTGELFF. CDR3 DNA sequence: TGTGCCAGCAGCCTACAGGGGGCGAACACCGGGGAGCTGTTTTTT. The rearrangement uses TRBV7-3 and TRBJ2-2; 8 positions agree with TRBD1. The CDR3 is made up of 15 amino acids. V shed 5 bases and J 0 bases; nucleotides not matched to a gene: 2. Per the germline V gene, CDR1 is SGHTA and CDR2 is FQGTGA.

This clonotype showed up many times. The CDR3 nucleotides are TGTGCCAGCACCCAGGGGACATCGTTGATCACTAGCACAGATACGCAGTATTTT. Amino acid sequence: CASTQGTSLITSTDTQYF. The chain carries TRBV25-1 and TRBJ2-3; D might be TRBD1 (6 bases). Per the germline V gene, CDR1 is MGHDK and CDR2 is SYGVNS. The germline V and J ends were trimmed by 7 bases and 0 bases, with 23 bases remaining between them. The CDR3 extends over 18 amino acids.

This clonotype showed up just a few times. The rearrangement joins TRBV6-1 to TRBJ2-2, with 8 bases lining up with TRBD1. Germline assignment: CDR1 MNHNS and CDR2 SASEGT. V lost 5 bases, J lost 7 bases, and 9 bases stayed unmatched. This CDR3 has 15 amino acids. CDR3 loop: CASSRQGTFGGELFF. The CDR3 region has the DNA TGTGCCAGCAGTAGACAGGGGACGTTTGGCGGGGAGCTGTTTTTT.

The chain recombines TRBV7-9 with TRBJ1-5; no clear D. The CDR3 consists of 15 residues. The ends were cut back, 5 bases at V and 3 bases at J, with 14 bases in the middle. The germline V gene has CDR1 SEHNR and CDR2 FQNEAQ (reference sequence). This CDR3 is CASSRDDTNNQPQHF. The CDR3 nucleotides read TGTGCCAGCAGCCGAGACGACACAAACAATCAGCCCCAGCATTTT.

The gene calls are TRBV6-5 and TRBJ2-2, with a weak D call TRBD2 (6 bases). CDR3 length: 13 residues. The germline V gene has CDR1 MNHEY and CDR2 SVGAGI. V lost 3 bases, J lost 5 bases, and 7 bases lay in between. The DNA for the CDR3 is TGTGCCAGCAGTTATGCGGGGACCGGGGAGCTGTTTTTT. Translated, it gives CASSYAGTGELFF.

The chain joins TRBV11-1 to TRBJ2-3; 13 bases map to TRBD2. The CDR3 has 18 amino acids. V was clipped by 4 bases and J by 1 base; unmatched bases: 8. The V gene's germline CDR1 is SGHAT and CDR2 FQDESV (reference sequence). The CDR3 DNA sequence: TGTGCCAGCAGCTCCCCCCGACTAGCGGGGGGACGCACAGATACGCAGTATTTT. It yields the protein CASSSPRLAGGRTDTQYF.

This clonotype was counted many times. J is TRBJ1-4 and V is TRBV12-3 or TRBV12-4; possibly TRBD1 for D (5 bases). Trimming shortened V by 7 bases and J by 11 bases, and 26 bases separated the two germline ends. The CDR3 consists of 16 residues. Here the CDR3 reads CASTLGAVGNGDKLFF. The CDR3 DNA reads TGTGCCAGCACCCTAGGGGCCGTTGGGAATGGGGATAAACTGTTTTTT.

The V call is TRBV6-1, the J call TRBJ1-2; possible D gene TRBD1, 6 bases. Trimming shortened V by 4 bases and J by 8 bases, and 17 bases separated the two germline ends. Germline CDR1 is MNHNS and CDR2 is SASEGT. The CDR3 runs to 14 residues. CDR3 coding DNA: TGTGCCAGCAGTGTAAACCGGGACACGAAAGGCTACACCTTC. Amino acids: CASSVNRDTKGYTF.

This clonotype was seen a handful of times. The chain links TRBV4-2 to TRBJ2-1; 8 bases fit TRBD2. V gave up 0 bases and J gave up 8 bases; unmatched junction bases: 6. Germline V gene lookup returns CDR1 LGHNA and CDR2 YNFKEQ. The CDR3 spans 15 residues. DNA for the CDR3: TGTGCCAGCAGCCAAGAGTTTGGGCGGGGGGATGAGCAGTTCTTC. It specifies CASSQEFGRGDEQFF.

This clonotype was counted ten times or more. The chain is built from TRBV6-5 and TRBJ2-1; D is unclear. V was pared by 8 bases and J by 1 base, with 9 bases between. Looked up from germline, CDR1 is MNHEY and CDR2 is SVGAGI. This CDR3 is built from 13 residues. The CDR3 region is CASALRSYNEQFF. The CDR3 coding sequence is TGTGCCAGCGCCCTACGTTCCTACAATGAGCAGTTCTTC.

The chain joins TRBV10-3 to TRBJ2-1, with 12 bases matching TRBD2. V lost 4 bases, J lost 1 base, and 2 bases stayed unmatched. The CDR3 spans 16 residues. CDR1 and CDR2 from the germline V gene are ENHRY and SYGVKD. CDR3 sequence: CAISGLAGDSYNEQFF. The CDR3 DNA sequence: TGTGCCATCAGTGGACTAGCGGGAGATTCCTACAATGAGCAGTTCTTC.

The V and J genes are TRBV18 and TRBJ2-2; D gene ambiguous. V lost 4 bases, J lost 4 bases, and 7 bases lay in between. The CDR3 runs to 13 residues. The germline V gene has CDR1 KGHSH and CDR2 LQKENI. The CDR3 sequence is CASSRLRTGELFF. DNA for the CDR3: TGTGCCAGCTCACGCCTACGCACCGGGGAGCTGTTTTTT.

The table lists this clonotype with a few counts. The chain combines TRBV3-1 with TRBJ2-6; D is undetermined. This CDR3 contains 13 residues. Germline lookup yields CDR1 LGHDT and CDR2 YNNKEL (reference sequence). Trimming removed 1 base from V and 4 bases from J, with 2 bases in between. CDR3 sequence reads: CASSQAGANVLTF. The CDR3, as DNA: TGTGCCAGCAGCCAAGCAGGGGCCAACGTCCTGACTTTC.

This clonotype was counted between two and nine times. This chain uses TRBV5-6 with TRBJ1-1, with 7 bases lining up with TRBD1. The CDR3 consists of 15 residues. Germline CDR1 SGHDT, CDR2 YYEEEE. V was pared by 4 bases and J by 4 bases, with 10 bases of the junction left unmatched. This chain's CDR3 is CASSKFTGEGTEAFF. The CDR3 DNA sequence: TGTGCCAGCAGCAAATTTACAGGGGAAGGCACTGAAGCTTTCTTT.

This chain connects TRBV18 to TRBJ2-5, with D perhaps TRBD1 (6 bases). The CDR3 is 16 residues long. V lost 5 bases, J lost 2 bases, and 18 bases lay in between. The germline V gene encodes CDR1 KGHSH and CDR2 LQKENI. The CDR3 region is CASSTEGHSVQETQYF. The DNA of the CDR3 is TGTGCCAGCTCAACAGAGGGACATAGCGTACAAGAGACCCAGTACTTC.